These 11 T cell receptor beta chains share one sample of origin, sequenced in a study of T cells in Graves' hyperthyroidism and ophthalmopathy. Amplified regions were TCR beta CDR3 sequences from RNA transcripts. First-round RT-PCR with HTBI primers amplified the TCR CDR3 region. TCRdb recomputed calls from the multiplex PCR reads with MiXCR, one row per CDR3 protein. The sample has hundreds of thousands of distinct CDR3 sequences, around a sixth seen once. The sample comprised blood. These receptors all come from a woman in her forties or fifties with Graves' hyperthyroidism that later progressed to Graves' ophthalmopathy.

The chain is built from TRBV29-1 and TRBJ2-3; 9 bases map to TRBD1. The CDR3 loop spans 14 amino acids. The ends lost 4 bases at V and 4 bases at J; junction bases unmatched: 6. The germline gives CDR1 SQVTM, CDR2 ANQGSEA. The CDR3 bases are TGCAGCGTTGGACGGACAGGGGTTCCAGATACGCAGTATTTT. Its translation: CSVGRTGVPDTQYF.

The chain employs TRBV4-2 and TRBJ2-5; D is undetermined. V was shortened by 3 bases and J by 5 bases, with 13 bases between the two germline ends. The CDR3 runs 14 residues. Germline CDR1 and CDR2: LGHNA and YNFKEQ. For the CDR3, the DNA is TGTGCCAGCAGCCACAAACCCCGGTGGGAGACCCAGTACTTC. Encoded protein: CASSHKPRWETQYF.

This clonotype was counted ten times or more. The V and J genes are TRBV6-1 and TRBJ1-2, with TRBD1 as a possible D gene (5 bases). V lost 6 bases and J 8 bases, leaving 19 bases between the germline ends. Germline CDR1 is MNHNS and CDR2 is SASEGT. The CDR3 runs 14 residues. The CDR3 loop is CASSTGRMIQGYTF. The CDR3 DNA sequence: TGTGCCAGCAGCACGGGACGAATGATACAGGGCTACACCTTC.

This rearrangement joins TRBV24-1 to TRBJ2-2; 10 bases match TRBD2. Unmatched junction bases numbered 1, after V lost 3 bases and J lost 7 bases. The CDR3 covers 14 residues. Germline loops: CDR1 KGHDR, CDR2 SFDVKD. DNA of the CDR3: TGTGCCACCAGTGATAGGACTAGCGGCGGGGAGCTGTTTTTT. Residues: CATSDRTSGGELFF.

The chain joins TRBV6-1 to TRBJ1-1; D unresolved. Germline assignment: CDR1 MNHNS and CDR2 SASEGT. Trimming removed 5 bases at V and 1 base at J, with 14 bases between. The CDR3 loop spans 15 amino acids. CDR3 loop: CASSISKNPNTEAFF. The CDR3 nucleotides read TGTGCCAGCAGTATATCCAAGAACCCGAACACTGAAGCTTTCTTT.

This clonotype was seen a few times. The V call is TRBV6-8, the J call TRBJ1-5; TRBD1 aligns across 8 bases. Germline V CDR1 and CDR2: MNHGY, SAAAGT. The V gene end was trimmed by 2 bases and the J gene end by 5 bases; junction bases not matched to a gene: 8. The CDR3 length is 16 residues. DNA for the CDR3: TGTGCCAGCAGTTACCTGGGACAGGTTCGTTATCAGCCCCAGCATTTT. Protein product: CASSYLGQVRYQPQHF.

A note on this clonotype: A single base separates this from a much larger clone, so it may be a read error. This chain uses TRBV2 with TRBJ2-3; D is unresolved. This CDR3 is 16 amino acids long. In germline, CDR1 is SNHLY, CDR2 FYNNEI. V lost 4 bases to trimming and J lost 4 bases, with 18 bases between them. CDR3 in DNA: TGTGCCAGCAGTGGATTGGGCCGTGCGTTGGCAGATACGCAGTATTTT. It translates to CASSGLGRALADTQYF.

CDR3 DNA: TGCAGCGTTTCTACGGAAGGAAACACCATATATTTT. Its translation: CSVSTEGNTIYF. This rearrangement joins TRBV29-1 to TRBJ1-3; no clear D gene. The CDR3 runs to 12 residues. Germline V gives CDR1 SQVTM, CDR2 ANQGSEA. Trimming shortened V by 5 bases and J by 4 bases, and 9 bases separated the two germline ends. Drawing the rest from reference TRBV29-1 and TRBJ1-3, the complete variable domain is SAVISQKPSRDICQRGTSLTIQCQVDSQVTMMFWYRQQPGQSLTLIATANQGSEATYESGFVIDKFPISRPNLTFSTLTVSNMSPEDSSIYLCSVSTEGNTIYFGEGSWLTVV.

Many counts were recorded for this clonotype. The chain has TRBV3-1 and TRBJ2-1; D remains ambiguous. The CDR3 sequence is 20 residues long. Trimming stripped 0 bases from V and 4 bases from J, with 25 bases between. Looked up from germline, CDR1 is LGHDT and CDR2 is YNNKEL (reference sequence). The CDR3 DNA sequence: TGTGCCAGCAGCCAAGATTTTCGTATAGTACAGCCTGGGCGGTACAATGAGCAGTTCTTC. The encoded protein is CASSQDFRIVQPGRYNEQFF.

The chain has TRBV24-1 and TRBJ2-7; TRBD1 aligns across 9 bases. Germline loops: CDR1 KGHDR, CDR2 SFDVKD. Unmatched junction bases numbered 3, after V lost 4 bases and J lost 6 bases. The length of the CDR3 is 13 residues. The CDR3 DNA follows: TGTGCCACCAGTGACACAGGGGGCGGCGAGCAGTACTTC. Translated: CATSDTGGGEQYF.

The rearrangement joins TRBV20-1 to TRBJ2-7; TRBD1 is a possible D gene (6 bases). V was trimmed by 3 bases and J by 6 bases, leaving 15 bases between them. The CDR3 consists of 13 residues. Germline V gives CDR1 DFQATT, CDR2 SNEGSKA (reference sequence). The CDR3 protein is CSASYRVISEQYF. CDR3 DNA: TGCAGTGCTAGTTACAGGGTGATTTCCGAGCAGTACTTC.